The T cell receptor beta chain under discussion was sequenced for a study of cytomegalovirus exposure and HLA in healthy donors. 60 Vbeta and 13 Jbeta primers were used in PCR. Using immunoSEQ multiplex PCR, the repertoire was profiled, and TCRdb retains in-frame clones only, with some absent. Found here are fewer than 75,000 clones, roughly 84% of them singletons; the top ten hold just under 3%. This clone was counted between two and nine times. Its matching antigen is unknown. V was shortened by 6 bases and J by 1 base, with 9 bases between the two germline ends. CDR1 is SNHLY, CDR2 FYNNEI, per germline. CDR3 length equals 13 residues. Study findings and constraints: Indistinguishable V segments such as TRBV6-2 and TRBV6-3 were excluded. Reports credit the classifier with highly specific, highly sensitive diagnosis of cytomegalovirus status.

V gene TRBV2 combines with J gene TRBJ1-1, with D tentatively TRBD1 (6 bases). Sequencing used PBMCs. This TCR derives from a woman aged 25 to 45 in good health and CMV-seronegative. The CDR3 sequence is CASSSQGNTEAFF. The CDR3 DNA reads as TGTGCCAGCAGCTCACAGGGGAACACTGAAGCTTTCTTT.